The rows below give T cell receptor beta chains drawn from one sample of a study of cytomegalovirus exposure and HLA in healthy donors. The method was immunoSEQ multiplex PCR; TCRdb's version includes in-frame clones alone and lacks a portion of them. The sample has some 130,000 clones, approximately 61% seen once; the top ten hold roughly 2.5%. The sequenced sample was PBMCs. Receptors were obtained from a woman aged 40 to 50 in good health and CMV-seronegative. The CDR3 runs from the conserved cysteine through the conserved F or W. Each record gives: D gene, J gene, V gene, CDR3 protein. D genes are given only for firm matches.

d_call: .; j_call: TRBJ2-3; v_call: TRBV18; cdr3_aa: CASSPTSGTDTQYF
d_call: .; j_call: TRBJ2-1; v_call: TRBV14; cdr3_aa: CASSPGASEQFF
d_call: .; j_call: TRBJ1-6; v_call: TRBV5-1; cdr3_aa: CASSLSTGMGSPLHF
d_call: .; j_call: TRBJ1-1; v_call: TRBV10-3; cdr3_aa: CAISEDQENTEAFF
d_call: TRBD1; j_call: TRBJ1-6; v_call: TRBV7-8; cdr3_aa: CASSPIFQGGSDTYNSPLHF
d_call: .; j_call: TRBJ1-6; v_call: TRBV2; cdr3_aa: CASSSRVTNSPLHF
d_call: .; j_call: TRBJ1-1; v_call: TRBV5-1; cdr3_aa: CASSLAQGRRTEAFF
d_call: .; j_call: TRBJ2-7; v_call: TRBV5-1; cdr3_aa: CASSLGRLGGEQYF
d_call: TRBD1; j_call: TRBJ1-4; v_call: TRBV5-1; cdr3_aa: CASSLSGQGEILFF
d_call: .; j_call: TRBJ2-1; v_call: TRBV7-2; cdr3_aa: CASSLTQGSYNEQFF
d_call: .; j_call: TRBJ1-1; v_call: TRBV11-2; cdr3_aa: CASSGIGFGQVDTEAFF
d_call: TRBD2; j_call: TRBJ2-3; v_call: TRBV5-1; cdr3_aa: CASSMTSGGTDTQYF
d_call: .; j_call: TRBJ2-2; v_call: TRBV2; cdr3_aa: CASRSELVSTGELFF
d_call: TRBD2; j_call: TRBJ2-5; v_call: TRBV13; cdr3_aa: CASSSGGKETQYF
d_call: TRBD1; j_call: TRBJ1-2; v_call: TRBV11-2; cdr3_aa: CASSFTGGRADGYTF
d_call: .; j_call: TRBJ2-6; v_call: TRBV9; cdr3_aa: CASSPREANSGANVLTF
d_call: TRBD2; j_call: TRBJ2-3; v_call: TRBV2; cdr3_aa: CASRRGLAVITDTQYF
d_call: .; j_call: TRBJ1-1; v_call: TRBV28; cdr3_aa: CASRVGTPNTEAFF
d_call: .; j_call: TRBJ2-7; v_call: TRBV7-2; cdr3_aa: CASTPIGLGGYEQYF
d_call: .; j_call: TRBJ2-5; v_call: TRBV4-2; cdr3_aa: CASSQAGETQYF
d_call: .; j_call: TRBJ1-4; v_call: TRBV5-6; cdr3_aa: CASSFDLGGEKLFF
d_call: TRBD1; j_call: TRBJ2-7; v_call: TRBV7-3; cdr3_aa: CASSRRGDRGYSASYEQYF
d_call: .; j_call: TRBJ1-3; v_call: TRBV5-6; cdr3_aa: CASSLATGHGNTIYF